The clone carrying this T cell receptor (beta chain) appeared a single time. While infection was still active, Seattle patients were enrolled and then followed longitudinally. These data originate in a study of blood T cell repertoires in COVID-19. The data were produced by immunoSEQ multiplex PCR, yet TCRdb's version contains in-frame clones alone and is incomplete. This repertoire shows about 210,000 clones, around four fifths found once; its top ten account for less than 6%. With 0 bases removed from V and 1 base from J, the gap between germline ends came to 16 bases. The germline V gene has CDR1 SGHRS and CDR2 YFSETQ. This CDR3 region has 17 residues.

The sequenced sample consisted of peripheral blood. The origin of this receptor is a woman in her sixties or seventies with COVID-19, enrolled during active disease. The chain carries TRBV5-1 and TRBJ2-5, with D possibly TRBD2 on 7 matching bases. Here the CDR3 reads CASSLGPGGLSQETQYF. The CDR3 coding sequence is TGCGCCAGCAGCTTGGGCCCGGGGGGCTTGAGCCAAGAGACCCAGTACTTC.